This is a list of T cell receptor beta chains from one sample in a study of blood T cell repertoires in COVID-19. Method: immunoSEQ multiplex PCR; TCRdb's copy keeps in-frame clones and lacks some. The table has more than 85,000 clones, around 73% seen once. The sample was peripheral blood. These receptors were collected from a man between 60 and 75 years old with active or convalescent COVID-19. Each CDR3 is given with its conserved first and last residue. Each record gives: V gene, CDR3 length, D gene, clone size, J gene, CDR3 protein, CDR3 DNA. D genes are given only for firm matches. Clone size is not always given. Where it is, it says once, few, many or a class for expanded clones.

>TRBV28|17|TRBD1|NA|TRBJ2-5
CASSKSTGGRLGETQYF
TGTGCCAGCAGCAAATCGACAGGGGGCCGTCTCGGAGAGACCCAGTACTTC
>TRBV2|17|TRBD1|NA|TRBJ2-6
CASSDFGTVSGANVLTF
TGTGCCAGCAGTGATTTCGGGACAGTTTCTGGGGCCAACGTCCTGACTTTC
>TRBV5-1|14|TRBD1|once|TRBJ1-1
CASSVGTGGGEAFF
TGCGCCAGCAGCGTGGGGACAGGGGGCGGTGAAGCTTTCTTT
>TRBV6-5|14|TRBD1|NA|TRBJ1-2
CASIRGEGARGYTF
TGTGCCAGCATTCGGGGAGAGGGGGCGAGAGGCTACACCTTC
>TRBV5-6|15|NA|NA|TRBJ2-3
CASSLAPGGTDTQYF
TGTGCCAGCAGCTTGGCTCCGGGAGGCACAGATACGCAGTATTTT
>TRBV2|11|TRBD2|NA|TRBJ2-4
CASSLSGVKYF
TGTGCCAGCAGTCTTAGCGGGGTTAAGTACTTC
>TRBV28|13|TRBD1|NA|TRBJ2-1
CASWDSSYNEQFF
TGTGCCAGCTGGGACAGCTCCTACAATGAGCAGTTCTTC
>TRBV5-4|13|NA|few|TRBJ2-7
CASSLNPTYEQYF
TGTGCCAGCAGCTTGAACCCTACCTACGAGCAGTACTTC
>TRBV5-1|15|TRBD2|NA|TRBJ2-5
CASSSRLAGDVTQYF
TGCGCCAGCAGCTCTCGACTAGCGGGAGATGTGACCCAGTACTTC
>TRBV11-2|13|NA|once|TRBJ2-1
CASSPGLAHEQFF
TGTGCCAGCAGCCCCGGGCTAGCGCATGAGCAGTTCTTC
>TRBV19|16|TRBD1|NA|TRBJ1-5
CASSDPGQGSNQPQHF
TGTGCCAGTAGCGATCCGGGACAGGGGAGCAATCAGCCCCAGCATTTT
>TRBV19|13|NA|few|TRBJ2-1
CASRVRGSNEQFF
TGTGCCAGTAGGGTTAGGGGTTCGAATGAGCAGTTCTTC
>TRBV11-2|15|TRBD1|once|TRBJ2-1
CASSLGGTGLNEQFF
TGTGCCAGCAGCTTAGGGGGGACAGGGCTCAATGAGCAGTTCTTC
>TRBV11-2|15|NA|few|TRBJ1-3
CASSGALHSGNTIYF
TGTGCCAGCAGCGGGGCGCTCCACTCTGGAAACACCATATATTTT
>TRBV10-2|13|NA|NA|TRBJ2-3
CASRGGGANTQYF
TGCGCCAGCAGAGGGGGGGGCGCAAATACGCAGTATTTT
>TRBV4-3|16|TRBD2|NA|TRBJ2-1
CASSQVAGGSGNEQFF
TGCGCCAGCAGCCAGGTAGCGGGAGGATCGGGAAATGAGCAGTTCTTC
>TRBV6-5|15|TRBD2|NA|TRBJ2-2
CATTLGGENTGELFF
TGTGCCACAACCTTGGGGGGGGAAAACACCGGGGAGCTGTTTTTT
>TRBV6-1|17|NA|NA|TRBJ2-1
CASSEEEVAPSYNEQFF
TGTGCCAGCAGTGAAGAAGAGGTTGCGCCCTCCTACAATGAGCAGTTCTTC
>TRBV11-3|13|NA|NA|TRBJ1-2
CASSLGADYGYTF
TGTGCCAGCAGCTTAGGGGCAGACTATGGCTACACCTTC
>TRBV14|15|NA|many|TRBJ2-5
CASSQPTGAQETQYF
TGTGCCAGCAGCCAACCTACAGGAGCCCAAGAGACCCAGTACTTC
>TRBV27|15|NA|NA|TRBJ2-7
CASSPAGSRSGEQYF
TGTGCCAGCTCCCCGGCCGGGAGTAGGTCAGGCGAGCAGTACTTC
>TRBV27|16|NA|NA|TRBJ1-4
CASRRQQYGANEKLFF
TGTGCCAGCAGGCGGCAGCAATACGGGGCTAATGAAAAACTGTTTTTT
>TRBV5-4|15|TRBD1|NA|TRBJ1-1
CASSTGTASNTEAFF
TGTGCCAGCAGCACCGGGACAGCATCGAACACTGAAGCTTTCTTT
>TRBV7-9|12|NA|NA|TRBJ2-3
CASNTRADTQYF
TGTGCCAGCAACACCAGGGCAGATACGCAGTATTTT
>TRBV24-1|14|TRBD2|few|TRBJ2-1
CATSVGRAHNEQFF
TGTGCCACCAGTGTCGGGAGGGCCCACAATGAGCAGTTCTTC
>TRBV18|14|NA|NA|TRBJ2-2
CASSPRTATGELFF
TGTGCCAGCTCACCCAGGACTGCTACCGGGGAGCTGTTTTTT
>TRBV4-3|15|NA|NA|TRBJ2-5
CASSPEVGEGETQYF
TGCGCCAGCAGCCCAGAGGTTGGAGAGGGAGAGACCCAGTACTTC
>TRBV3-1/TRBV3-2|13|TRBD2|few|TRBJ2-3
CASSQSTSGTQYF
TGTGCCAGCAGCCAGTCCACTAGCGGTACGCAGTATTTT
>TRBV12-3/TRBV12-4|12|NA|NA|TRBJ2-1
CASSWGGGLRFF
TGTGCCAGCAGTTGGGGTGGGGGGTTGCGGTTCTTC
>TRBV7-9|13|TRBD1|NA|TRBJ2-5
CASSLTGPETQYF
TGTGCCAGCAGCTTGACAGGGCCGGAGACCCAGTACTTC
>TRBV18|17|TRBD1|NA|TRBJ1-4
CASSPRVNRGGDEKLFF
TGTGCCAGCTCACCAAGGGTTAACAGGGGCGGCGATGAAAAACTGTTTTTT
>TRBV7-9|15|TRBD1|few|TRBJ2-5
CASSTGQGAQETQYF
TGTGCCAGCAGCACGGGACAGGGGGCCCAAGAGACCCAGTACTTC
>TRBV5-1|16|NA|NA|TRBJ1-4
CASSSTGTTPNEKLFF
TGCGCCAGCAGCTCAACCGGGACAACCCCCAATGAAAAACTGTTTTTT
>TRBV25-1|12|NA|once|TRBJ1-6
CASSGNSHPLHF
TGTGCCAGCAGTGGTAACAGCCATCCCCTCCACTTT
>TRBV7-9|15|TRBD2|once|TRBJ2-5
CASSDRTSDQETQYF
TGTGCCAGCAGCGACAGGACTAGCGACCAAGAGACCCAGTACTTC
>TRBV29-1|12|TRBD1|NA|TRBJ2-5
CSGYRGPETQYF
TGCAGCGGATACAGGGGGCCAGAGACCCAGTACTTC
>TRBV27|11|NA|few|TRBJ1-5
CASSPTGTQHF
TGTGCCAGCAGTCCAACAGGTACTCAGCATTTT
>TRBV10-1|13|NA|few|TRBJ1-1
CASSPGVGTEAFF
TGCGCCAGCAGCCCAGGGGTGGGCACTGAAGCTTTCTTT
>TRBV5-5|13|NA|NA|TRBJ2-1
CASSSLLVSEQFF
TGTGCCAGCAGCTCCCTCCTGGTTAGTGAGCAGTTCTTC
>TRBV7-9|15|NA|NA|TRBJ2-1
CASSLDSTSYNEQFF
TGTGCCAGCAGCTTAGACTCGACTAGTTACAATGAGCAGTTCTTC
>TRBV3-1/TRBV3-2|15|TRBD2|NA|TRBJ2-3
CASSPTSGSTDTQYF
TGTGCCAGCAGTCCCACTAGCGGAAGCACAGATACGCAGTATTTT
>TRBV28|15|TRBD1|NA|TRBJ1-2
CASSFYDRENYGYTF
TGTGCCAGCAGTTTTTACGACAGGGAGAACTATGGCTACACCTTC
>TRBV11-3|13|NA|NA|TRBJ1-1
CASSLDQVSEAFF
TGTGCCAGCAGCTTAGATCAGGTCTCTGAAGCTTTCTTT
>TRBV27|10|NA|NA|TRBJ1-1
CASSFDGGYF
TGTGCCAGCAGTTTCGACGGGGGTTACTTT
>TRBV4-3|15|NA|NA|TRBJ1-4
CASSQDRRGGEKLFF
TGCGCCAGCAGCCAAGATCGGAGGGGGGGTGAAAAACTGTTTTTT
>TRBV6-2/TRBV6-3|13|NA|NA|TRBJ2-7
CASSATSSYEQYF
TGTGCCAGCAGTGCGACTAGCTCCTACGAGCAGTACTTC
>TRBV7-9|16|TRBD1|NA|TRBJ2-1
CASSLKDRGIYNEQFF
TGTGCCAGCAGCCTTAAGGACAGGGGGATTTACAATGAGCAGTTCTTC
>TRBV28|16|NA|NA|TRBJ1-5
CASSSPRGHSNQPQHF
TGTGCCAGCAGTTCCCCCCGTGGCCATAGCAATCAGCCCCAGCATTTT
>TRBV6-5|13|NA|NA|TRBJ2-1
CASSWGRNNEQFF
TGTGCCAGCAGTTGGGGGAGGAATAATGAGCAGTTCTTC
>TRBV5-1|15|TRBD1|NA|TRBJ1-1
CASSSWTGPNTEAFF
TGCGCCAGCAGCTCCTGGACAGGGCCGAACACTGAAGCTTTCTTT
>TRBV12-5|13|NA|once|TRBJ2-7
CASAPGRAHEQYF
TGTGCTAGTGCCCCGGGCAGGGCGCACGAGCAGTACTTC
>TRBV19|14|TRBD1|NA|TRBJ1-2
CASSISAGGYGYTF
TGTGCCAGTAGTATTTCCGCAGGGGGATATGGCTACACCTTC
>TRBV11-2|15|NA|NA|TRBJ1-1
CASGPQGTSNTEAFF
TGTGCCAGTGGACCCCAGGGGACATCGAACACTGAAGCTTTCTTT
>TRBV18|15|NA|NA|TRBJ2-2
CASSPTAGNTGELFF
TGTGCCAGCTCACCGACGGCGGGGAACACCGGGGAGCTGTTTTTT
>TRBV24-1|16|TRBD1|NA|TRBJ1-2
CATSEGQGASGYGYTF
TGTGCCACCAGTGAAGGACAGGGGGCCTCTGGCTATGGCTACACCTTC
>TRBV29-1|10|NA|NA|TRBJ2-1
CSAYGSYQFF
TGCAGCGCTTACGGGTCTTATCAGTTCTTC
>TRBV29-1|15|TRBD1|NA|TRBJ1-2
CSVELRQGASYGYTF
TGCAGCGTTGAACTCCGACAGGGGGCGTCGTATGGCTACACCTTC
>TRBV5-1|16|TRBD1|NA|TRBJ2-7
CASSLDRGKPSYEQYF
TGCGCCAGCAGCTTGGACAGGGGGAAACCCTCCTACGAGCAGTACTTC
>TRBV27|13|TRBD1|NA|TRBJ1-1
CASWDRVSTEAFF
TGTGCCAGCTGGGACAGGGTGAGCACTGAAGCTTTCTTT
>TRBV27|15|NA|NA|TRBJ1-1
CASSLSGGAGDEAFF
TGTGCCAGCAGTTTATCGGGGGGGGCAGGAGATGAAGCTTTCTTT